A single sample gave rise to the 24 T cell receptor beta chains below, sequenced in a study of T cells in women clearing cervical HPV infection. Repertoires were generated with immunoSEQ multiplex PCR, while TCRdb's copy carries only in-frame clones and drops some. This sample contains 36,000 or so clones. The sample comprised blood buffy coat. Receptors were obtained from a woman aged 18-70 years with a cervical HPV16 infection that either progressed to CIN3+ or cleared (not recorded which).

The DNA read from the CDR3 is TGTGCCAGCAGCTTAAGCAGGAAAGAGGCG. Amino acid sequence: CASSLSRKEA. The full CDR3 is CASSLSRKEAQYF. This chain uses TRBV7-9 with TRBJ2-3; D is unresolved. From the germline J gene comes the end of the CDR3, since the read stops 3 residues before it. CDR1 is SEHNR, CDR2 FQNEAQ, per germline (reference sequence). CDR3 length: 13 residues.

As for this clone: The CDR3 end falls 3 residues outside the read, so it is completed with the germline J gene. This chain links TRBV29-1 with TRBJ2-5; 7 bases are a match to TRBD2. Per the germline V gene, CDR1 is SQVTM and CDR2 is ANQGSEA. V lost 5 bases and J lost 5; bases outside the gene matches: 14. The CDR3 has 15 residues. The CDR3 bases that were read are TGCAGCGTTCGTCGGGACTGGGGAGCGGGGGAGACC. Protein: CSVRRDWGAGET. The full CDR3 is CSVRRDWGAGETQYF.

A note on this clone: The read is 3 residues too short to cover the CDR3 end, so that end is filled in from the germline J gene. The chain has TRBV6-4 and TRBJ2-3; 9 bases match TRBD2. J lost 2 bases, V lost 4 bases, and 4 bases had no gene match. Germline CDR1 reads MRHNA; CDR2 reads SNTAGT. The length of the CDR3 is 15 residues. CDR3 in amino acids: CASSVLAGFTDTQYF. The part of the CDR3 DNA that was read is TGTGCCAGCAGTGTTCTAGCGGGGTTCACAGATACG.

Worth noting for this clone: The CDR3 goes on 3 residues after the read ends, and that part is filled in from the germline J gene. The V call is TRBV5-1, the J call TRBJ2-1, with D tentatively TRBD2 (6 bases). The V and J ends lost 4 bases and 5 bases respectively, with 19 bases between them. CDR3 length: 16 amino acids. The germline gives CDR1 SGHRS, CDR2 YFSETQ. CDR3 in amino acids: CASSQGPWRANNEQFF. The DNA read from the CDR3 is TGCGCCAGCAGCCAAGGGCCTTGGAGGGCGAACAATGAG.

For this clone: Read sequence stops 3 residues before the CDR3 end, and the germline J gene provides the missing end. The chain joins TRBV6-2 or TRBV6-3 to TRBJ1-2, with a possible D match to TRBD1 (6 bases). This CDR3 has 14 amino acids. Germline V gives CDR1 MNHEY, CDR2 SVGEGT. CDR3 protein: CASSYRTEAYDYTF. The part of the CDR3 DNA that was read is TGTGCCAGCAGTTACCGGACAGAGGCCTACGAC.

Regarding this clone: From the germline J gene comes the end of the CDR3, since the read stops 3 residues before it. V usage is TRBV6-2 or TRBV6-3 and J usage is TRBJ1-4, with TRBD1 identical over 7 bases. The CDR3 runs 15 residues. Germline V lookup: CDR1 MNHEY, CDR2 SVGEGT. J was trimmed by 4 bases and V by 5 bases; bases with no gene match: 7. The CDR3 DNA, read in part, is TGTGCCAGCAGTAGGGGACAGAAGCTTAATGAAAAA. Its protein is CASSRGQKLNEK. The CDR3 reads in full as CASSRGQKLNEKLFF.

Remarks on this clone: The read comes to an end 3 residues before the CDR3 does, leaving the germline J gene to fill in the end. The chain uses TRBV5-4 and TRBJ2-1, with TRBD1 as a possible D gene (7 bases). Trimming stripped 4 bases from V and 3 bases from J, with 14 bases between. This CDR3 is 15 amino acids long. Per germline, CDR1 SGHNT and CDR2 YYREEE (reference sequence). The DNA read from the CDR3 is TGTGCCAGCAGCCCAACAGGGGACTTCTACAATGAG. Residues: CASSPTGDFYNE. In full, the CDR3 is CASSPTGDFYNEQFF.

As for this clone: The read comes to an end 3 residues before the CDR3 does, leaving the germline J gene to fill in the end. The chain links TRBV7-2 to TRBJ2-2; 7 bases align to TRBD1. CDR3 length: 15 amino acids. Germline V CDR1 and CDR2: SGHTA, FQGNSA. The CDR3 DNA, read in part, is TGTGCCAGCAGCTTAAGGGACAGCTATAATTCACCG. It is translated as CASSLRDSYNSP. The whole CDR3 reads CASSLRDSYNSPLFF.

A note on this clone: From the germline J gene comes the end of the CDR3, since the read stops 3 residues before it. The rearrangement joins TRBV5-6 to TRBJ1-4, with TRBD1 identical over 7 bases. The CDR3 loop spans 15 amino acids. Looked up from germline, CDR1 is SGHDT and CDR2 is YYEEEE. Partial CDR3 DNA: TGTGCCAGCAGCTTGGTGAGCAGGGGGAATTCACCA. It specifies CASSLVSRGNSP. The complete CDR3 sequence is CASSLVSRGNSPLFF.

For this clone: The CDR3 end is not reached by the read, which stops 3 residues before it; the germline J gene fills it in. J is TRBJ2-1 and V is TRBV5-1; 15 positions agree with TRBD2. The CDR3 sequence is 17 residues long. The J segment lost 6 bases and the V segment lost 3 bases, leaving 7 bases of the junction unmatched. Germline CDR1 SGHRS, CDR2 YFSETQ. The part of the CDR3 DNA that was read is TGCGCCAGCAGCTCCTCAGGGACTAGCGGGGGGTCCAATGAG. Translating gives CASSSSGTSGGSNE. The whole CDR3 protein is CASSSSGTSGGSNEQFF.

As to this clone: The read stops 3 residues short of the end of the CDR3; the missing end is completed from the germline J gene. V gene TRBV5-4 combines with J gene TRBJ2-7; 13 bases line up with TRBD2. CDR3 length: 16 amino acids. V was clipped by 3 bases and J by 6 bases; unmatched bases: 9. CDR1 is SGHNT, CDR2 YYREEE, per germline (reference sequence). CDR3 sequence reads: CASSSRLAGGKSEQYF. CDR3 DNA, as far as it was read: TGTGCCAGCAGCTCCCGACTAGCGGGGGGTAAAAGCGAG.

As to this clone: Coverage ceases 3 residues before the CDR3 finishes, and the germline J gene fills in the end. V usage is TRBV5-1 and J usage is TRBJ2-3, with 10 bases aligning to TRBD2. There are 14 residues in the CDR3. Germline V lookup: CDR1 SGHRS, CDR2 YFSETQ. V dropped 4 bases and J dropped 4; count of bases not matched to a gene: 3. The covered CDR3 bases are TGCGCCAGCAGCCGAACTAGCGGGGCAGATACG. Protein product: CASSRTSGADT. Given in full, the CDR3 is CASSRTSGADTQYF.

On this clone itself: A read error may produce the germline difference seen at one junction end. The CDR3 end is not reached by the read, which stops 3 residues before it; the germline J gene fills it in. The same CDR3 is also encoded by other DNA sequences in this sample. V is TRBV20-1 and J is TRBJ1-3; a possible D gene is TRBD1 (5 bases). Germline V gene data show CDR1 as DFQATT and CDR2 as SNEGSKA (reference sequence). This CDR3 is built from 15 residues. The CDR3 bases that were read are TGCAGTGCTAGAAGGTACAGGCAATCTGGAAACACG. This gives the protein CSARRYRQSGNT. The complete CDR3 protein is CSARRYRQSGNTIYF.

Comments on this clone: Read coverage stops 3 residues before the CDR3 terminus; the germline J gene supplies the remainder. This sequence joins TRBV2 and TRBJ1-6, with D possibly being TRBD1 (6 bases). Trimming cost V 9 bases and J 7 bases, with 13 bases left between them. The CDR3 has 13 amino acids. Per germline, CDR1 SNHLY and CDR2 FYNNEI. The covered CDR3 bases are TGTGCCAGTAACCGGGACAAAAATTCACCC. This encodes CASNRDKNSP. The whole CDR3 is CASNRDKNSPLHF.

Notes on this clone: A junction end diverges from the germline sequence, so it may reflect a read error. Sequencing ends 3 residues short of the CDR3 end; the germline J gene provides the rest. This chain links TRBV4-2 with TRBJ2-2; 15 positions agree with TRBD2. Per the germline V gene, CDR1 is LGHNA and CDR2 is YNFKEQ. This CDR3 has 18 amino acids. This CDR3 reads CASSPGTSGGPNTGELFF. The DNA read from the CDR3 is TGCGCCAGCAGCCCCGGGACTAGCGGGGGGCCCAACACCGGGGAG.

The CDR3 reads CASRGGPLTGELFF. The CDR3 bases that were read are TGTGCCAGCAGAGGGGGACCTCTCACAGGGGAG. J is TRBJ2-2 and V is TRBV7-3; the D gene is possibly TRBD1 (6 bases). The CDR3 goes on 3 residues after the read ends, and that part is filled in from the germline J gene. Germline V gene sequence: CDR1 SGHTA, CDR2 FQGTGA. V was shortened by 6 bases and J by 8 bases, with 16 bases between the two germline ends. This CDR3 has 14 residues.

As for this clone: The read comes to an end 3 residues before the CDR3 does, leaving the germline J gene to fill in the end. The V and J genes are TRBV11-3 and TRBJ2-7, with 9 positions matching TRBD1. With V trimmed by 4 bases and J by 3 bases, 7 bases remained unmatched. The length of the CDR3 is 15 residues. Germline V CDR1 and CDR2: SGHNT, YENEEA. CDR3 DNA, as far as it was read: TGTGCCAGCAGCTCCGGGACAGGGAGGAACTACGAG. Translated, it gives CASSSGTGRNYE. Given in full, the CDR3 is CASSSGTGRNYEQYF.

In the case of this clone: An end of the junction differs from the germline gene, which may be a read error. The CDR3 end is not reached by the read, which stops 3 residues before it; the germline J gene fills it in. The chain combines TRBV4-2 with TRBJ2-3; 9 positions agree with TRBD2. Per germline, CDR1 LGHNA and CDR2 YNFKEQ. This CDR3 is 18 amino acids long. The CDR3 protein is CASSQDPPSGVDLDTQYF. The sequenced CDR3 bases are TGCGCCAGCAGCCAAGATCCCCCTAGCGGGGTGGATTTGGATACG.

As for this clone: The read ends 3 residues shy of where the CDR3 ends; the end is completed using the germline J gene. This chain joins TRBV6-2 or TRBV6-3 and TRBJ1-5; TRBD1 is a possible D gene (5 bases). The CDR3 extends over 13 amino acids. Germline CDR1 is MNHEY and CDR2 is SVGEGT. V shed 5 bases and J shed 6 bases, with 11 bases lying between them. The DNA read from the CDR3 is TGTGCCAGCAGTACAGGCCACTCTCAGCCC. Protein product: CASSTGHSQP. The whole CDR3 protein reads CASSTGHSQPQHF.

To note about this clone: The read gets to within 3 residues of the CDR3 end, and the germline J gene fills in the rest. The rearrangement links TRBV7-2 to TRBJ1-1; 8 bases match TRBD1. The V gene's germline CDR1 is SGHTA and CDR2 FQGNSA. The CDR3 extends over 15 amino acids. CDR3 region: CASSLSGDRNLAAFF. The CDR3 DNA, read in part, is TGTGCCAGCAGCTTATCAGGGGACAGGAACCTTGCG.

Points on this clone: Read data end 3 residues before the CDR3 end; the end is taken from the germline J gene. V gene TRBV19 combines with J gene TRBJ2-5; possible D gene TRBD1, 5 bases. The V end lost 1 base, the J end lost 2 bases, and 11 bases lay between the germline ends. The CDR3 covers 15 residues. In germline, CDR1 is LNHDA, CDR2 SQIVND (reference sequence). CDR3 DNA, as far as it was read: TGTGCCAGTAGTATAGTCCCGCAGGGTCAAGAGACC. This codes for CASSIVPQGQET. The whole CDR3 region reads CASSIVPQGQETQYF.

CDR3 residues: CSARSGTGEEKLFF. CDR3 DNA (partial): TGCAGTGCTAGATCCGGGACAGGGGAAGAAAAA. The chain couples TRBV20-1 to TRBJ1-4; 10 bases map to TRBD1. Coverage ceases 3 residues before the CDR3 finishes, and the germline J gene fills in the end. Unmatched junction bases numbered 5, after V lost 2 bases and J lost 8 bases. In germline, CDR1 is DFQATT, CDR2 SNEGSKA (reference sequence). The CDR3 covers 14 residues.

For this clone: The CDR3 end falls 3 residues outside the read, so it is completed with the germline J gene. The V call is TRBV5-1, the J call TRBJ1-1, with D perhaps matching TRBD1 (5 bases). CDR1 is SGHRS and CDR2 is YFSETQ in the germline V gene. V was cut by 3 bases and J by 0 bases, with 24 bases left in between. The CDR3 runs 19 residues. Incomplete CDR3 DNA: TGCGCCAGCAGCTGGGGAAGGGGAGGGTCTGGGGATGTGAACACTGAA. This translates into CASSWGRGGSGDVNTE. The complete CDR3 reads CASSWGRGGSGDVNTEAFF. Full variable domain (outside the CDR3, taken from reference TRBV5-1 and TRBJ1-1): KAGVTQTPRYLIKTRGQQVTLSCSPISGHRSVSWYQQTPGQGLQFLFEYFSETQRNKGNFPGRFSGRQFSNSRSEMNVSTLELGDSALYLCASSWGRGGSGDVNTEAFFGQGTRLTVV.

In the case of this clone: The junction departs from the called germline gene at one end, perhaps through a read error. Read coverage stops 3 residues before the CDR3 terminus; the germline J gene supplies the remainder. The V gene is TRBV4-2, the J gene TRBJ2-2; D uncertain. This CDR3 comprises 14 residues. From germline, CDR1 is LGHNA and CDR2 YNFKEQ. CDR3 DNA (partial): TGCGCCAGCAGCTCACGGGCGAACACCGGGGAG. As protein: CASSSRANTGE. The whole CDR3 is CASSSRANTGELFF.